The source of this TCR beta chain is a study of human T cells and chemical hapten exposure. Study-level points and caveats: The number of TCRs over 1 in 1000 frequency stayed unchanged after DPC.

Comment on this clonotype: What it recognizes is unknown.

In TCRdb, the RACE reads were re-called with MiXCR into one record per CDR3 protein. The sample has about 50,000 distinct CDR3 sequences, about 9.6% seen once. Time point meaning: pre-sensitization, week 0. The sample's treatment: therapeutic diphenylcyclopropenone sensitization with weekly scalp DPC. Unfractionated whole blood was the source from which total RNA was extracted. Each donor was an alopecia patient between 18 and 70 years of age who qualified for DPC. This CDR3 region has 15 residues. V gave up 6 bases and J gave up 5 bases, with 19 bases separating them. The germline gives CDR1 SEHNR, CDR2 FQNEAQ (reference sequence).

The chain recombines TRBV7-9 with TRBJ2-5, with D perhaps being TRBD1 or TRBD2 (5 bases each). This TCR was recovered from a woman aged 25 to 39 with alopecia areata. Some clones in this sample may be carry-over from other donors' samples. The input for sequencing was whole blood, taken in connection with sensitization to the hapten diphenylcyclopropenone (DPC). CDR3 DNA sequence: TGTGCCAGCAGTCGTCCGGGACCAGGAATGGAGACCCAGTACTTC. This encodes CASSRPGPGMETQYF.